This TCR beta chain was sequenced for a study of blood T cell repertoires in COVID-19. Study-wide context: Sample material is recorded as cDNA or gDNA derived from T cells, B-cell-depleted T cells, or PBMCs.

As handled by the study authors: From reference gene primer amplification, estimates of nucleated cell counts were derived. Data came from immunoSEQ multiplex PCR; TCRdb stores just in-frame clones and leaves some out. The V and J calls and clone size come from that table; D and trimming were worked out from the DNA. The table has roughly 300,000 clones, around 86% seen once. Categorization into cohorts depended on clinical history that participants reported. The V and J ends lost 4 bases and 3 bases respectively, with 15 bases between them. The germline CDR1 and CDR2 sequences are MNHEY and SVGAGI. The CDR3 runs 15 residues.

Sequencing was carried out using PBMCs or T cells enriched from blood (not recorded which). The chain recombines TRBV6-5 with TRBJ1-1; possibly TRBD1 for D (5 bases). This receptor was obtained from a woman in her thirties or forties with acute COVID-19. The CDR3 region is CASSLGRDFDTEAFF. The CDR3 DNA sequence: TGTGCCAGCAGTTTGGGTCGGGACTTTGACACTGAAGCTTTCTTT.